This TCR beta chain was retrieved from a study of blood T cells in healthy people across ages. This clonotype has more than one count but fewer than ten. The CDR3 length is 13 residues. With 6 bases clipped from V and 3 bases from J, the junction kept 3 bases outside the gene matches. Germline V gene sequence: CDR1 SQVTM, CDR2 ANQGSEA. PCR was performed a second time for about 6 to 11 cycles using a sample-barcoded 5' primer and a J-beta primer mix. Each CDR3 protein is one row after TCRdb ran MiXCR on the 5' RACE reads. The profile covers 1.8 million or so distinct CDR3 sequences, with about two fifths appearing a single time and around 23% taken by the ten largest.

Source material: blood. The origin of this receptor is a human donor in good health. This sequence joins TRBV29-1 and TRBJ2-1; TRBD1 matches 9 bases. The CDR3 region is CSVRDRDYNEQFF. For the CDR3, the DNA is TGCAGCGTCCGGGACAGGGACTACAATGAGCAGTTCTTC.